These 7 T cell receptor beta chains originate from one sample sequenced in a study of cytomegalovirus exposure and HLA in healthy donors. The PCR used 60 Vbeta and 13 Jbeta primers. Repertoires were generated with immunoSEQ multiplex PCR, while TCRdb's copy carries only in-frame clones and drops some. The table lists about 75,000 clones, 80% to 90% of them singletons. The specimen sequenced was PBMCs. The receptors originated from a man aged 65 to 79 in good health and CMV-seropositive.

The chain joins TRBV7-3 to TRBJ2-3; 7 bases fit TRBD2. Trimming removed 3 bases from V and 4 bases from J; junction bases left unmatched: 4. The CDR3 covers 14 residues. CDR1 SGHTA and CDR2 FQGTGA come from the germline V gene. The CDR3 bases are TGTGCCAGCAGCTTTAGCGGGCGCTCAGATACGCAGTATTTT. The encoded protein is CASSFSGRSDTQYF.

J is TRBJ2-1 and V is TRBV4-1; TRBD2 matches at 8 bases. CDR3 length: 15 amino acids. Germline V gene sequence: CDR1 MGHRA, CDR2 YSYEKL. The V segment lost 4 bases and the J segment 2 bases; nucleotides outside the gene matches: 4. CDR3 residues: CASSLSGVAYNEQFF. The CDR3 coding sequence is TGCGCCAGCAGCCTTAGCGGGGTTGCCTACAATGAGCAGTTCTTC.

This chain uses TRBV4-1 with TRBJ2-5, with 8 bases lining up with TRBD1. The junction had 2 bases not matched to a gene; V was cut back by 6 bases and J by 2 bases. Germline assignment: CDR1 MGHRA and CDR2 YSYEKL. This CDR3 is 13 amino acids long. The CDR3 coding sequence is TGCGCCAGCAGGAGGACAGGGCAAGAGACCCAGTACTTC. It is translated as CASRRTGQETQYF.

The rearrangement uses TRBV2 and TRBJ2-3, with D possibly matching TRBD2 (6 bases). The CDR3 runs to 13 residues. Germline V gene lookup returns CDR1 SNHLY and CDR2 FYNNEI. V shed 9 bases and J shed 6 bases, with 16 bases lying between them. The CDR3 region is CARATSNLDTQYF. CDR3 DNA sequence: TGTGCCAGGGCGACTAGTAACTTGGATACGCAGTATTTT. The entire variable domain, with the rest obtained from reference TRBV2 and TRBJ2-3, is as follows: EPEVTQTPSHQVTQMGQEVILRCVPISNHLYFYWYRQILGQKVEFLVSFYNNEISEKSEIFDDQFSVERPDGSNFTLKIRSTKLEDSAMYFCARATSNLDTQYFGPGTRLTVL.

The chain combines TRBV4-3 with TRBJ2-1; 8 bases line up with TRBD2. There are 15 residues in the CDR3. CDR1 and CDR2 (germline): LGHNA, YSLEER. With 1 base clipped from V and 10 bases from J, the junction kept 9 bases outside the gene matches. CDR3 nucleotide sequence: TGCGCCAGCAGCCAAGCCCCTGGGGTAGCGGGGGAGCAGTTCTTC. Protein: CASSQAPGVAGEQFF.

The gene calls are TRBV9 and TRBJ1-6; D is undetermined. Germline V lookup: CDR1 SGDLS, CDR2 YYNGEE. The ends were cut back, 4 bases at V and 7 bases at J, with 9 bases in the middle. This CDR3 comprises 13 residues. The CDR3 reads CASSQEVNSPLHF. In nucleotides, the CDR3 is TGTGCCAGCAGCCAGGAAGTGAATTCACCCCTCCACTTT.

This clone has more than one count but fewer than ten. The CDR3 is CSVVGVGTEAFF. The CDR3 DNA reads as TGCAGCGTAGTAGGGGTTGGCACTGAAGCTTTCTTT. The rearrangement links TRBV29-1 to TRBJ1-1; TRBD1 is a possible D gene (5 bases). The CDR3 loop spans 12 amino acids. V was shortened by 6 bases and J by 4 bases, with 12 bases between the two germline ends. From germline, CDR1 is SQVTM and CDR2 ANQGSEA.